This TCR beta chain stems from a study of CD8 T cells in Susac syndrome. Reverse transcription of roughly 0.5 to 1 ug RNA was carried out with random hexamers. TCRdb reprocessed the immunoSEQ multiplex PCR reads via MiXCR and lists one record per CDR3 protein. This sample has some 170,000 distinct CDR3 sequences, with roughly 95% found just once. Germline CDR1 LGHDT, CDR2 YNNKEL (reference sequence). The CDR3 spans 15 residues. Through negative isolation, CD4+ and CD8+ T cells were obtained, while TEMRA cells were enriched using FACS. Concerning this clonotype: The junction and the germline gene differ at one end; a read error may be behind it.

This TCR derives from a human donor with multiple sclerosis. Sequenced input: CD4+ T cells from PBMCs. The chain joins TRBV3-1 to TRBJ1-2; D gene uncertain. The CDR3 is CASSEEGVGNYGYTF. The CDR3, as DNA: TGTGCCAGCAGCGAAGAGGGAGTAGGGAACTATGGCTACACCTTC.